The next 23 T cell receptor beta chains were all read from a single sample in a study of control samples from healthy donors and cancer patients. Data came from immunoSEQ multiplex PCR; TCRdb stores just in-frame clones and leaves some out. The top ten hold 3% to 4% of the sample, which has some 150,000 clones, 75% to 95% seen once. Sequencing used blood. These receptors were obtained from a man aged 30 to 45 in good health.

This clone was found once. V and J are TRBV5-1 and TRBJ2-7; no firm D call. The CDR3 totals 14 residues. The ends were cut back, 0 bases at V and 7 bases at J, with 14 bases in the middle. Germline V gives CDR1 SGHRS, CDR2 YFSETQ. The CDR3 DNA is TGCGCCAGCAGCTTGGCGGCTACCCCAAGGGAGCAGTACTTC. Translated, it gives CASSLAATPREQYF.

The chain couples TRBV18 to TRBJ1-6; TRBD1 matches 8 bases. V was pared by 3 bases and J by 8 bases, with 6 bases of the junction left unmatched. Germline V gene lookup returns CDR1 KGHSH and CDR2 LQKENI. The CDR3 is 15 amino acids. The CDR3 DNA is TGTGCCAGCTCACCTCGACAGGGGAGTCATTCACCCCTCCACTTT. It yields the protein CASSPRQGSHSPLHF.

This chain joins TRBV5-1 and TRBJ2-3, with TRBD1 identical over 7 bases. The CDR3 consists of 16 residues. Germline CDR1 is SGHRS and CDR2 is YFSETQ. V was pared by 4 bases and J by 2 bases, with 10 bases of the junction left unmatched. CDR3 sequence reads: CASSSSQGLHTDTQYF. In DNA form, the CDR3 reads TGCGCCAGCAGCAGCTCACAGGGGCTTCACACAGATACGCAGTATTTT.

V and J are TRBV11-2 and TRBJ1-4; no definite D call. Germline-derived CDR1 and CDR2 are SGHAT and FQNNGV. V was pared by 3 bases and J by 8 bases, with 19 bases between. CDR3 length: 16 residues. The CDR3 reads CASSFGYTPKVEKLFF. The CDR3 bases are TGTGCCAGCAGCTTCGGGTATACCCCCAAGGTCGAAAAACTGTTTTTT. The variable domain in full, completed from reference TRBV11-2 and TRBJ1-4, reads EAGVAQSPRYKIIEKRQSVAFWCNPISGHATLYWYQQILGQGPKLLIQFQNNGVVDDSQLPKDRFSAERLKGVDSTLKIQPAKLEDSAVYLCASSFGYTPKVEKLFFGSGTQLSVL.

This chain joins TRBV5-1 and TRBJ1-1; D remains unclear. Trimming removed 0 bases from V and 1 base from J, with 4 bases in between. This CDR3 is built from 13 residues. The germline V gene has CDR1 SGHRS and CDR2 YFSETQ. CDR3 nucleotide sequence: TGCGCCAGCAGCTTGGAATGGAACACTGAAGCTTTCTTT. This encodes CASSLEWNTEAFF.

The chain is built from TRBV6-5 and TRBJ1-6; 7 bases align to TRBD1. The CDR3 extends over 13 amino acids. V lost 8 bases to trimming and J lost 6 bases; unmatched junction nucleotides: 4. Germline CDR1 is MNHEY and CDR2 is SVGAGI. CDR3 in amino acids: CASLRQGNSPLHF. The CDR3 DNA reads TGTGCCAGCCTTCGACAGGGTAATTCACCCCTCCACTTT.

Comment on this clone: The sample has other DNA sequences that encode this CDR3 too. V usage is TRBV5-4 and J usage is TRBJ2-3; D remains unclear. This CDR3 comprises 12 residues. V shed 0 bases and J shed 6 bases, with 5 bases lying between them. The germline CDR1 and CDR2 sequences are SGHNT and YYREEE (reference sequence). CDR3 sequence reads: CASSLGADTQYF. The CDR3 coding sequence is TGTGCCAGCAGCTTGGGAGCGGATACGCAGTATTTT.

The chain is built from TRBV11-2 and TRBJ2-7, with unresolved D. V lost 5 bases to trimming and J lost 2 bases, with 13 bases between them. CDR3 length: 14 residues. Per the germline V gene, CDR1 is SGHAT and CDR2 is FQNNGV. The CDR3 protein is CASSPPGLTYEQYF. CDR3 coding DNA: TGTGCCAGCAGCCCTCCGGGCCTGACCTACGAGCAGTACTTC.

The chain has TRBV6-1 and TRBJ2-7, with D possibly TRBD1 on 5 matching bases. Germline CDR1 and CDR2: MNHNS and SASEGT. The CDR3 sequence is 16 residues long. Trimming cost V 1 base and J 0 bases, with 13 bases left between them. The CDR3 DNA follows: TGTGCCAGCAGTGAAGTTTCGGACACTGGCTCCTACGAGCAGTACTTC. This codes for CASSEVSDTGSYEQYF.

The V call is TRBV6-2 or TRBV6-3, the J call TRBJ1-5; D perhaps matches TRBD1 (5 bases). The CDR3 extends over 15 amino acids. V was clipped by 5 bases and J by 1 base, with 12 bases between them. Germline values: CDR1 MNHEY, CDR2 SVGEGT. The CDR3 region has the DNA TGTGCCAGCAGTGACAGCCACGGAAGCAATCAGCCCCAGCATTTT. This encodes CASSDSHGSNQPQHF.

This sequence joins TRBV10-2 and TRBJ2-7, with D uncertain. The CDR3 loop spans 12 amino acids. Germline values: CDR1 WSHSY, CDR2 SAAADI. Trimming left V 8 bases short and J 0 bases short, with 8 bases between. Here the CDR3 reads CASAYSSYEQYF. In DNA form, the CDR3 reads TGCGCCAGCGCTTATAGCTCCTACGAGCAGTACTTC.

The chain carries TRBV5-5 and TRBJ1-5; D might be TRBD1 (5 bases). V was trimmed by 0 bases and J by 1 base, leaving 8 bases between them. The V gene's germline CDR1 is SGHKS and CDR2 YYEKEE (reference sequence). CDR3 length: 15 residues. Here the CDR3 reads CASSLVGDSNQPQHF. The CDR3 DNA is TGTGCCAGCAGCTTGGTGGGGGACAGCAATCAGCCCCAGCATTTT.

The J gene is TRBJ2-7, the V gene TRBV28; D perhaps matches TRBD1 (6 bases). Germline CDR1 MDHEN, CDR2 SYDVKM. CDR3 length: 15 residues. V dropped 6 bases and J dropped 0 bases, with 15 bases sitting between them. The CDR3: CASRRGGPSSYEQYF. CDR3 nucleotides: TGTGCCAGCAGACGTGGGGGCCCCAGCTCCTACGAGCAGTACTTC. The whole variable domain, remainder taken from reference TRBV28 and TRBJ2-7, is DVKVTQSSRYLVKRTGEKVFLECVQDMDHENMFWYRQDPGLGLRLIYFSYDVKMKEKGDIPEGYSVSREKKERFSLILESASTNQTSMYLCASRRGGPSSYEQYFGPGTRLTVT.

The genes are TRBV4-1 and TRBJ2-2; TRBD2 matches at 13 bases. The CDR3 is made up of 15 amino acids. V lost 3 bases, J lost 9 bases, and 4 bases stayed unmatched. Germline CDR1 MGHRA, CDR2 YSYEKL. As DNA, the CDR3 is TGCGCCAGCAGCCAGGGACTAGCGGGGTATAGGGAGCTGTTTTTT. Protein product: CASSQGLAGYRELFF.

This rearrangement joins TRBV6-4 to TRBJ1-1; maybe TRBD1 (5 bases). V was trimmed by 6 bases and J by 1 base, leaving 12 bases between them. There are 14 residues in the CDR3. CDR1 and CDR2 (germline): MRHNA, SNTAGT. In DNA, the CDR3 is TGTGCCAGCAGCCTCGACAGCTGGAACACTGAAGCTTTCTTT. Its protein is CASSLDSWNTEAFF.

V is TRBV7-9 and J is TRBJ1-1; D ambiguous. Germline assignment: CDR1 SEHNR and CDR2 FQNEAQ (reference sequence). The CDR3 consists of 15 residues. Trimming took 5 bases from V and 1 from J, leaving 14 bases between them. For the CDR3, the DNA is TGTGCCAGCAGCCCCTCTTTAGGCCCGAACACTGAAGCTTTCTTT. Translated, it gives CASSPSLGPNTEAFF.

The gene calls are TRBV29-1 and TRBJ1-1, with TRBD1 matching over 9 bases. Germline V gene sequence: CDR1 SQVTM, CDR2 ANQGSEA. V lost 0 bases, J lost 1 base, and 0 bases stayed unmatched. The length of the CDR3 is 14 residues. CDR3 bases: TGCAGCGTTGAAGAGACAGGGGGGAACACTGAAGCTTTCTTT. Its translation is CSVEETGGNTEAFF.

J is TRBJ1-6 and V is TRBV25-1; TRBD1 matches 7 bases. V trimming: 4 bases; J trimming: 6 bases; junction bases outside the gene matches: 9. CDR1 is MGHDK, CDR2 SYGVNS, per germline. CDR3 length equals 16 residues. CDR3 bases: TGTGCCAGCAGTGCGTCCACAGGGGTTGGTAATTCACCCCTCCACTTT. It yields the protein CASSASTGVGNSPLHF.

This sequence joins TRBV29-1 and TRBJ1-3, with D unclear. The CDR3 contains 15 residues. The germline CDR1 and CDR2 sequences are SQVTM and ANQGSEA. Between the trimmed V and J ends, which lost 2 bases and 8 bases, there was a span of 19 bases. The CDR3 is CSVEQYSNAIDTIYF. In nucleotides, the CDR3 is TGCAGCGTTGAACAATACAGTAATGCTATAGACACCATATATTTT.

CDR3 in amino acids: CASGLDMDRGPHYEQYF. In nucleotides, the CDR3 is TGTGCTAGTGGTTTGGATATGGACAGGGGACCCCACTACGAGCAGTACTTC. This chain links TRBV12-5 with TRBJ2-7; TRBD1 aligns across 9 bases. Germline V gives CDR1 LGHNT, CDR2 FRNRAP. This CDR3 is 17 amino acids long. The trim removed 1 base at V and 3 bases at J, leaving 10 bases unmatched.

The gene calls are TRBV10-1 and TRBJ1-6; tentatively, D is TRBD1 (5 bases). Germline values: CDR1 WNHNN, CDR2 SYGVQD (reference sequence). The CDR3 contains 14 residues. Trimming removed 2 bases at V and 7 bases at J, with 9 bases between. Written as DNA, the CDR3 is TGCGCCAGCAGTGAGGCAGGGAAGAATTCACCCCTCCACTTT. Amino acid sequence: CASSEAGKNSPLHF.

This clone was counted only a few times. This chain links TRBV19 with TRBJ2-7, with 9 positions matching TRBD1. Germline V lookup: CDR1 LNHDA, CDR2 SQIVND (reference sequence). The CDR3 has 14 amino acids. J gave up 2 bases and V 3 bases, and 2 bases lay outside the gene matches. CDR3 bases: TGTGCCAGTAGTATGGGGACAGGGACCTACGAGCAGTACTTC. It yields the protein CASSMGTGTYEQYF. The entire variable domain, with the rest obtained from reference TRBV19 and TRBJ2-7, is as follows: DGGITQSPKYLFRKEGQNVTLSCEQNLNHDAMYWYRQDPGQGLRLIYYSQIVNDFQKGDIAEGYSVSREKKESFPLTVTSAQKNPTAFYLCASSMGTGTYEQYFGPGTRLTVT.

V usage is TRBV7-9 and J usage is TRBJ1-3; no firm D call. Trimming stripped 1 base from V and 0 bases from J, with 7 bases between. From germline, CDR1 is SEHNR and CDR2 FQNEAQ (reference sequence). This CDR3 is 15 amino acids long. The CDR3 sequence: CASSLGASSGNTIYF. CDR3 sequence (DNA): TGTGCCAGCAGCTTAGGGGCGAGCTCTGGAAACACCATATATTTT.